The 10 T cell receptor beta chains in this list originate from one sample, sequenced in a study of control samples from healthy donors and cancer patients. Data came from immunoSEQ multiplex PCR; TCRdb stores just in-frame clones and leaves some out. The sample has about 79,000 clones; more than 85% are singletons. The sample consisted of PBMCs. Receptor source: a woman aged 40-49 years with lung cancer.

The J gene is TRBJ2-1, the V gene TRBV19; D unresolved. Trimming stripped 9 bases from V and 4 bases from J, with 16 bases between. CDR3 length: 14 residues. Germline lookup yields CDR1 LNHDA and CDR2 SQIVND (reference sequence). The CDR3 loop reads CASPPIPNYNEQFF. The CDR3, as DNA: TGTGCCAGCCCGCCCATACCCAATTACAATGAGCAGTTCTTC.

CDR3 sequence (DNA): TGTGCCAGAAGCTTCCGAGGCAATCAGCCCCAGCATTTT. Translation gives CARSFRGNQPQHF. The genes are TRBV7-5 and TRBJ1-5. TRBV7-5 is a pseudogene segment. This CDR3 is 13 amino acids long.

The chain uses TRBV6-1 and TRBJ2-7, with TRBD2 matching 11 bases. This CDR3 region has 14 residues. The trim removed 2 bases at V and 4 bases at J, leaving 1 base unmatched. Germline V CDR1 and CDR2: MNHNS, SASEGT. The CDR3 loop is CASSETSGGYEQYF. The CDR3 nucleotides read TGTGCCAGCAGTGAAACTAGCGGGGGTTACGAGCAGTACTTC.

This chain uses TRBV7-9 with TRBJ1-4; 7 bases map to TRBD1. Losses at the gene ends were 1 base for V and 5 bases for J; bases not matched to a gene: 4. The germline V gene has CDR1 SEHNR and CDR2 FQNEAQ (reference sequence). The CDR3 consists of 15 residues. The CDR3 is CASSLVQGRNEKLFF. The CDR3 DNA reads TGTGCCAGCAGCTTAGTACAGGGGAGGAATGAAAAACTGTTTTTT.

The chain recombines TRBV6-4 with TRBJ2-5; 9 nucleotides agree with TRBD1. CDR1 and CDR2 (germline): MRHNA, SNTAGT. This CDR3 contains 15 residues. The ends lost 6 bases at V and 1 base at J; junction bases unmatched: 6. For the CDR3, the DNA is TGTGCCAGCAGGTCGACAGGGGGAACCCAAGAGACCCAGTACTTC. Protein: CASRSTGGTQETQYF.

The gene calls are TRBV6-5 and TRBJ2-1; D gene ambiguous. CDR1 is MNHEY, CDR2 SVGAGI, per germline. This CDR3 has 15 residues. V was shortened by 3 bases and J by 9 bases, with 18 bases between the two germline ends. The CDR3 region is CASSYTGRVGAEQFF. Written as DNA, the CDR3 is TGTGCCAGCAGTTATACGGGCCGCGTGGGTGCTGAGCAGTTCTTC.

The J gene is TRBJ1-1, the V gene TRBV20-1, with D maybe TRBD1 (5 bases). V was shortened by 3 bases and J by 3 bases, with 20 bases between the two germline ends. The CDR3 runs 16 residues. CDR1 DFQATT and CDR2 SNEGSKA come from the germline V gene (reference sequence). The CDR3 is CSASDSGTPKDTEAFF. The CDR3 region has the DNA TGCAGTGCTAGTGATTCCGGGACCCCGAAGGACACTGAAGCTTTCTTT.

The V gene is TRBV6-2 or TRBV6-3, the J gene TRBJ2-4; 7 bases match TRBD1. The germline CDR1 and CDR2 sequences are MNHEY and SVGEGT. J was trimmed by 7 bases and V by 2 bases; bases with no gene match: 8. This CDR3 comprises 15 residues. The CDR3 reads CASSYDRAERNIQYF. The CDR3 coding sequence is TGTGCCAGCAGTTACGACAGGGCAGAGAGGAACATTCAGTACTTC.

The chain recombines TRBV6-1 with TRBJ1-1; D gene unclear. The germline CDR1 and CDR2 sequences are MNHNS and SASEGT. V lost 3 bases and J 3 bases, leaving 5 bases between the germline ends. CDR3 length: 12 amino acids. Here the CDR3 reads CASSETYTEAFF. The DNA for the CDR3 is TGTGCCAGCAGTGAGACATACACTGAAGCTTTCTTT.

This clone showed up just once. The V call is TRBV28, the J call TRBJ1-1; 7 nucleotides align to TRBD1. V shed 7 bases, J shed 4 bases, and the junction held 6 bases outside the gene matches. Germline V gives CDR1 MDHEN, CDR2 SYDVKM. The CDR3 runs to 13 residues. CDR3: CASNRGDSTEAFF. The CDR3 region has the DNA TGTGCCAGCAACAGGGGCGACTCCACTGAAGCTTTCTTT.